These 17 T cell receptor beta chains share one sample of origin, sequenced in a study of radiotherapy plus CTLA-4 blockade in lung cancer (dated by TCRdb to 2016 to 2018). Library preparation employed the immunoSEQ multiplex PCR assay. This is the immuneACCESS table as TCRdb keeps it, with only in-frame sequences that have V and J called. A part of the clones is gone; compared with another copy, unresolved V genes explain less than half, and the rest is unexplained. The sample data list 90,000 to 100,000 clones, and approximately 74% of these were observed just once. In total, the top ten clones hold approximately 2.6% of the sample. This material consisted of peripheral blood, taken from a patient treated with radiotherapy plus ipilimumab. The receptors originated from a human donor with non-small cell lung cancer who had a partial response to radiotherapy plus ipilimumab. Some clones in this sample may be carry-over from other donors' samples.

V is TRBV28 and J is TRBJ2-7, with 8 bases lining up with TRBD1. The V and J ends lost 4 bases and 4 bases, in that order; junction bases with no gene match: 9. Germline V gene sequence: CDR1 MDHEN, CDR2 SYDVKM. The CDR3 spans 15 residues. CDR3 nucleotides: TGTGCCAGCAGTTCGTCTGGCAGGGGGCTTTACGAGCAGTACTTC. The encoded protein is CASSSSGRGLYEQYF.

V and J are TRBV30 and TRBJ1-2; possibly TRBD1 for D (6 bases). The V end lost 0 bases, the J end lost 4 bases, and 12 bases lay between the germline ends. The germline gives CDR1 GTSNPN, CDR2 SVGIG (reference sequence). The CDR3 spans 14 residues. CDR3 protein: CAWSVQGILYGYTF. CDR3 coding DNA: TGTGCCTGGAGTGTCCAGGGGATCCTCTATGGCTACACCTTC.

This clone was picked up a small number of times. This rearrangement joins TRBV7-3 to TRBJ2-3; 7 bases are a match to TRBD2. CDR3 length: 13 amino acids. V lost 1 base to trimming and J lost 6 bases; unmatched junction nucleotides: 1. Germline V lookup: CDR1 SGHTA, CDR2 FQGTGA. CDR3 bases: TGTGCCAGCAGCTTAATCGGGGGGGATACGCAGTATTTT. Protein: CASSLIGGDTQYF. Full variable domain (missing parts from reference TRBV7-3 and TRBJ2-3): GAGVSQTPSNKVTEKGKYVELRCDPISGHTALYWYRQSLGQGPEFLIYFQGTGAADDSGLPNDRFFAVRPEGSVSTLKIQRTERGDSAVYLCASSLIGGDTQYFGPGTRLTVL.

The rearrangement links TRBV9 to TRBJ2-3; tentatively, D is TRBD1 (6 bases). Looked up from germline, CDR1 is SGDLS and CDR2 is YYNGEE. The CDR3 is 16 amino acids. The V and J ends lost 4 bases and 5 bases respectively, with 20 bases between them. The CDR3 is CASSPWGTTGVDTQYF. In DNA, the CDR3 is TGTGCCAGCAGCCCCTGGGGGACAACGGGCGTAGATACGCAGTATTTT.

This rearrangement joins TRBV10-1 to TRBJ1-1; D is undetermined. V was pared by 0 bases and J by 3 bases, with 14 bases between. Germline lookup yields CDR1 WNHNN and CDR2 SYGVQD (reference sequence). This CDR3 contains 16 residues. For the CDR3, the DNA is TGCGCCAGCAGTGAGTCGAGTCGGGGATACTACACTGAAGCTTTCTTT. It encodes CASSESSRGYYTEAFF.

The chain employs TRBV7-8 and TRBJ2-1; 11 bases fit TRBD2. Germline CDR1 reads SGHVS; CDR2 reads FQNEAQ. Trimming removed 2 bases from V and 8 bases from J; junction bases left unmatched: 17. CDR3 length equals 19 residues. The CDR3 DNA reads TGTGCCAGCAGCTTATCGGGACTAGCGGATCCTAGGAGTGGAGATGAGCAGTTCTTC. Translating gives CASSLSGLADPRSGDEQFF.

The J gene is TRBJ2-7, the V gene TRBV4-2; tentatively, D is TRBD2 (7 bases). CDR1 is LGHNA and CDR2 is YNFKEQ in the germline V gene. CDR3 length: 15 amino acids. V was cut by 4 bases and J by 7 bases, with 20 bases left in between. The CDR3 region has the DNA TGTGCCAGCAGCCTCGGTTCGGGGGGCCTAGTTGAGCAGTACTTC. Amino acids: CASSLGSGGLVEQYF.

CDR3 sequence (DNA): TGTGCCAGTAGTGGACAGCCATCTGGAAACACCATATATTTT. Its translation is CASSGQPSGNTIYF. V and J are TRBV19 and TRBJ1-3, with D tentatively TRBD1 (6 bases). This CDR3 region has 14 residues. Between the trimmed V and J ends, which lost 5 bases and 1 base, there was a span of 9 bases. Germline CDR1 LNHDA, CDR2 SQIVND (reference sequence).

The genes are TRBV9 and TRBJ2-2; D perhaps matches TRBD2 (6 bases). Germline CDR1 is SGDLS and CDR2 is YYNGEE. The CDR3 runs 15 residues. The V and J ends lost 3 bases and 2 bases respectively, with 11 bases between them. The DNA of the CDR3 is TGTGCCAGCAGCGCCGGGAGCATAAACACCGGGGAGCTGTTTTTT. Its translation: CASSAGSINTGELFF.

This clone has just a few counts. The rearrangement uses TRBV11-2 and TRBJ2-3, with a weak D call TRBD1 (6 bases). CDR1 is SGHAT, CDR2 FQNNGV, per germline. The V gene lost 5 bases and the J gene lost 2 bases, with 17 bases spanning the gap. This CDR3 region has 16 residues. CDR3 loop: CASSPRGNTLTDTQYF. CDR3 DNA: TGTGCCAGCAGCCCGAGGGGGAATACTCTCACAGATACGCAGTATTTT.

The J gene is TRBJ1-1, the V gene TRBV7-6; D is possibly TRBD1 (5 bases). Trimming left V 5 bases short and J 2 bases short, with 12 bases between. The germline gives CDR1 SGHVS, CDR2 FNYEAQ. The CDR3 has 14 amino acids. This chain's CDR3 is CASSTFGGNTEAFF. CDR3 coding DNA: TGTGCCAGCAGCACCTTCGGGGGTAACACTGAAGCTTTCTTT.

Here the CDR3 DNA reads TGCGCCAGCAGCTTATCACCCGGGACAGGGATCTACGAGCAGTACTTC. It is translated as CASSLSPGTGIYEQYF. The rearrangement links TRBV5-1 to TRBJ2-7, with TRBD1 matching 9 bases. This CDR3 has 16 residues. V shed 2 bases and J 3 bases; nucleotides not matched to a gene: 9. The germline gives CDR1 SGHRS, CDR2 YFSETQ. Combining the CDR3 with reference TRBV5-1 and TRBJ2-7 gives the whole variable domain KAGVTQTPRYLIKTRGQQVTLSCSPISGHRSVSWYQQTPGQGLQFLFEYFSETQRNKGNFPGRFSGRQFSNSRSEMNVSTLELGDSALYLCASSLSPGTGIYEQYFGPGTRLTVT.

The chain recombines TRBV15 with TRBJ1-2; D unclear. Trimming took off 1 base at V and 8 bases at J, with 17 bases between the two ends. The CDR3 totals 15 residues. In germline, CDR1 is LNHNV, CDR2 YYDKDF (reference sequence). Here the CDR3 DNA reads TGTGCCACCAGCAGAGGAGAGAACCCGGGAGGAGGCTACACCTTC. Translation: CATSRGENPGGGYTF. The variable domain in full, with the rest retrieved from reference TRBV15 and TRBJ1-2, is DAMVIQNPRYQVTQFGKPVTLSCSQTLNHNVMYWYQQKSSQAPKLLFHYYDKDFNNEADTPDNFQSRRPNTSFCFLDIRSPGLGDTAMYLCATSRGENPGGGYTFGSGTRLTVV.

This clone has more than one count but fewer than ten. CDR3 sequence reads: CASSSPPIGQGNPLEQYF. DNA for the CDR3: TGCGCCAGCAGCTCCCCGCCTATCGGACAGGGAAACCCCCTCGAGCAGTACTTC. The genes are TRBV5-1 and TRBJ2-5, with 8 bases that match TRBD1. With the DNA end fitting TRBJ2-7 better, the J assignment may be wrong. This CDR3 comprises 18 residues. Germline assignment: CDR1 SGHRS and CDR2 YFSETQ.

Concerning this clone: This sample includes further DNA sequences coding for the same CDR3. V is TRBV19 and J is TRBJ2-3, with 8 positions matching TRBD2. Germline V CDR1 and CDR2: LNHDA, SQIVND (reference sequence). The CDR3 spans 13 residues. Unmatched junction bases numbered 4, after V lost 6 bases and J lost 5 bases. The CDR3 spells CASSGGAEDTQYF. DNA for the CDR3: TGTGCCAGTAGCGGGGGGGCGGAAGATACGCAGTATTTT.

This clone was counted once. CDR3 DNA: TGCGCCAGCAGCCAGACGGACAGGAGAAGTCAGCCCCAGCATTTT. This translates into CASSQTDRRSQPQHF. This chain links TRBV4-1 with TRBJ1-5; 7 bases map to TRBD1. Germline V gene sequence: CDR1 MGHRA, CDR2 YSYEKL. J lost 6 bases, V lost 3 bases, and 8 bases had no gene match. This CDR3 contains 15 residues.

The chain employs TRBV7-9 and TRBJ1-5, with TRBD1 as a possible D gene (6 bases). CDR1 and CDR2 from the germline V gene are SEHNR and FQNEAQ (reference sequence). V lost 1 base to trimming and J lost 4 bases, with 14 bases between them. The CDR3 extends over 16 amino acids. The CDR3 protein is CASSLGTGYGNQPQHF. The CDR3 region has the DNA TGTGCCAGCAGCTTAGGCACAGGGTATGGGAATCAGCCCCAGCATTTT.